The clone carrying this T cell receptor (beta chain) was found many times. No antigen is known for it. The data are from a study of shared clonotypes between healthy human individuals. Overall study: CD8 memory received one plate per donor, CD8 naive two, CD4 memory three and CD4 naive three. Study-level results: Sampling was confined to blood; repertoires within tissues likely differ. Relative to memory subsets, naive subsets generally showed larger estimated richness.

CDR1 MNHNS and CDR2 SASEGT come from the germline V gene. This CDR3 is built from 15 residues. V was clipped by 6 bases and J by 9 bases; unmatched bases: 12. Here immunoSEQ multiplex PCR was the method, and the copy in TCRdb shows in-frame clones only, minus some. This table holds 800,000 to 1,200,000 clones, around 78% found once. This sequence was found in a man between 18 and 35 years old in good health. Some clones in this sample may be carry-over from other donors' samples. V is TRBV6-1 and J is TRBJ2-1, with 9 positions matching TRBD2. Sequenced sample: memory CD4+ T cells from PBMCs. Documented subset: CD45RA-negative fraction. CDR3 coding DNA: TGTGCCAGCAGAGGCGGGAGGGCCACCTTTGGTGAGCAGTTCTTC. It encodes CASRGGRATFGEQFF.